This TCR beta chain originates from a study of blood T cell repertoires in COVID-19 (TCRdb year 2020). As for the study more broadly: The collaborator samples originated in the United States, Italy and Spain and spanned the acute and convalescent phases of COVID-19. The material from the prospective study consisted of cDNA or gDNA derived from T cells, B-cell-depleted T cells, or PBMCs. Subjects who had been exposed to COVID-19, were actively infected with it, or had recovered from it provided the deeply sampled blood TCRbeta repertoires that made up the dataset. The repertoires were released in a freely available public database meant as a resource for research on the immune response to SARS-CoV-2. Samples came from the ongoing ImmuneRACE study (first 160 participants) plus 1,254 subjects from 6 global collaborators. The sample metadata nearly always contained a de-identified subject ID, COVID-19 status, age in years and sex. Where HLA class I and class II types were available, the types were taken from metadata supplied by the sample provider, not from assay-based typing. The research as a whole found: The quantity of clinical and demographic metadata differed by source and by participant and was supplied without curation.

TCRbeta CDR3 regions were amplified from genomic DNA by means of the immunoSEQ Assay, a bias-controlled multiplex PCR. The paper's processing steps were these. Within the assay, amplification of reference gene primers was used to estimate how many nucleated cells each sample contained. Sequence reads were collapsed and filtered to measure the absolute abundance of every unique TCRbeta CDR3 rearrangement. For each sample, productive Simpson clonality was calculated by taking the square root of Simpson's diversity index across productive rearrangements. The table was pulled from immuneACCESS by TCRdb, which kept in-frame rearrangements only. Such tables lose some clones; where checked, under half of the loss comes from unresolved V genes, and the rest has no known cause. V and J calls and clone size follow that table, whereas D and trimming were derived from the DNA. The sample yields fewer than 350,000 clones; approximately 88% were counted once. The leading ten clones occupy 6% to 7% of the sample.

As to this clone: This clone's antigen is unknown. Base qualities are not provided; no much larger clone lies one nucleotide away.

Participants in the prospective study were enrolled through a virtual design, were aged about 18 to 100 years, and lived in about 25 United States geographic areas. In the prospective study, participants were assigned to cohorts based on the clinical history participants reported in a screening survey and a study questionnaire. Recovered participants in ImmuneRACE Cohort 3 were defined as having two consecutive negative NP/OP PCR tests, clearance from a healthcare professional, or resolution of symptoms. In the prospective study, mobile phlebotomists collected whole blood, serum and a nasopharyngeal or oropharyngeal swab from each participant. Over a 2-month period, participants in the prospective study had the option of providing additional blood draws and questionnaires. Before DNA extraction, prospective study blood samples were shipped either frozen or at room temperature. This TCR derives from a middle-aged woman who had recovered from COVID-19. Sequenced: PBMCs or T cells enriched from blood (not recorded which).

CDR3 region: CASSSPGGQDPRVTDTQYF. In nucleotide form, the sequence is TGTGCCAGCAGTTCCCCCGGGGGACAGGATCCCCGGGTCACAGATACGCAGTATTTT. Recombination connected TRBV28 to TRBJ2-3, with TRBD1 matching 8 junction bases. The CDR3 starts with the cysteine, ends with the phenylalanine, and has 19 residues. The only DNA kept is the CDR3, 57 bases in frame from the first base. Looking up the germline V gene yields CDR1 MDHEN and CDR2 SYDVKM. The germline V and J ends show losses of 4 bases and 2 bases respectively, and no gene match explains 17 bases of the junction.